These 3 T cell receptor beta chains were all obtained from the same sample, sequenced in a study of regulatory T cells in long-lasting Graves disease. The TCR beta library used iRepertoire HTBI primers with Arm-PCR amplification of CDR3. TCRdb used MiXCR to reprocess the multiplex PCR reads, holding one entry per CDR3 protein. The sample includes roughly 300,000 distinct CDR3 sequences, 20% to 25% of them seen just once. Time point here: persistent/refractory GD, antithyroid drugs over 5 years with positive TRAb. TCR sequences were obtained from RNA taken from PBMCs. This material consisted of peripheral blood mononuclear cells (PBMCs), taken when the disease was refractory, from a patient treated with antithyroid drugs. The source is a female donor with Graves disease.

This clonotype has at least ten counts. The chain carries TRBV7-3 and TRBJ2-5; 8 nucleotides line up with TRBD2. Germline lookup yields CDR1 SGHTA and CDR2 FQGTGA. J gave up 2 bases and V 1 base, and 6 bases lay outside the gene matches. The length of the CDR3 is 16 residues. CDR3 DNA: TGTGCCAGCAGCTTAATGGGAGGCGGGGGGCAAGAGACCCAGTACTTC. This sequence encodes CASSLMGGGGQETQYF.

This clonotype has just a few counts. This chain connects TRBV7-2 to TRBJ2-2; a possible D gene is TRBD2 (6 bases). Deletions cut 5 bases from V and 1 base from J, with 17 bases between. This CDR3 region has 17 residues. Germline V lookup: CDR1 SGHTA, CDR2 FQGNSA. CDR3 protein: CASSRRRGSGNTGELFF. The CDR3 bases are TGTGCCAGCAGCCGACGTAGGGGTAGCGGGAACACCGGGGAGCTGTTTTTT.

The chain couples TRBV30 to TRBJ2-7; 10 bases map to TRBD1. The junction had 6 bases not matched to a gene; V was cut back by 4 bases and J by 6 bases. CDR3 size: 13 residues. CDR1 is GTSNPN, CDR2 SVGIG, per germline (reference sequence). This chain's CDR3 is CAWTDRGRFEQYF. CDR3 DNA sequence: TGTGCCTGGACTGACAGGGGGCGCTTCGAGCAGTACTTC.